This record looks at one T cell receptor (beta chain) sequence and its context. The sample originates from a study of blood T cell repertoires in COVID-19. The wider study: Whether acute or convalescent, the COVID-19 samples came from the United States, Italy and Spain. T cells, B-cell-depleted T cells, or PBMCs provided the cDNA or gDNA that served as material.

V dropped 10 bases and J dropped 3; count of bases not matched to a gene: 11. This CDR3 has 15 amino acids. The germline V gene encodes CDR1 LNHDA and CDR2 SQIVND (reference sequence). Authors' data handling: Quantification of nucleated cells was approximated via reference gene primer amplification. Measured with immunoSEQ multiplex PCR; TCRdb has only the in-frame clones, and not every one. V, J and clone size derive from that table, while D and trimming were established from the DNA sequence. The table lists some 400,000 clones, 81% of them singletons, with 1.1% in the top ten. The specimen was peripheral blood. The receptor was derived from a human donor with acute or convalescent COVID-19. The donor label of this sample is uncertain. The chain uses TRBV19 and TRBJ1-5; 8 nucleotides align to TRBD1. The CDR3 loop reads CATFSGGFDNQPQHF. The DNA for the CDR3 is TGTGCCACCTTTTCAGGGGGCTTTGACAATCAGCCCCAGCATTTT.